This T cell receptor beta chain was obtained from a study of cytomegalovirus exposure and HLA in healthy donors. Study outcomes and limitations: Apparent HLA restriction characterized most CMV-associated TCR beta chains in a later analysis. One variant, a missense change in DCLRE1C, was linked in a later analysis to TCR beta V- and J-gene trimming.

Per germline, CDR1 SGHTA and CDR2 FQGTGA. Trimming pared 2 bases from V and 9 bases from J, leaving 21 bases between. The CDR3 is 16 amino acids. Donors consisted of healthy bone marrow donors. This clone was seen a handful of times. What it binds is not known. This PCR relied on a set of 60 Vbeta primers and 13 Jbeta primers. The method was immunoSEQ multiplex PCR; TCRdb's version includes in-frame clones alone and lacks a portion of them. The data contain tens of thousands of clones, around 76% of them seen just once; the ten biggest clones take up roughly a tenth. Sequenced input: PBMCs. This chain connects TRBV7-3 to TRBJ2-3, with TRBD2 as a possible D gene (5 bases). This sequence originates from a man aged 25-45 years in good health and CMV-seropositive. Written as DNA, the CDR3 is TGTGCCAGCAGCTTAGGGGTGGGTCCGAATAGCGACACGCAGTATTTT. Its protein product is CASSLGVGPNSDTQYF.